The present entry profiles one T cell receptor beta chain with its context. Assay: immunoSEQ multiplex PCR; the TCRdb copy retains only in-frame clones and omits some. The table includes approximately 100,000 clones, roughly four fifths detected once. This specimen comes from a study of blood T cell repertoires in COVID-19. Germline CDR1 reads LNHDA; CDR2 reads SQIVND (reference sequence). The CDR3 is 16 residues long. The V gene lost 0 bases and the J gene lost 7 bases, with 18 bases spanning the gap. This clonotype was obtained from a human donor in a cohort sampled during active COVID-19. The V and J genes are TRBV19 and TRBJ1-2; no clear D. The sample comprised peripheral blood. CDR3 region: CASSIDFARQTGGYTF. The CDR3, as DNA: TGTGCCAGTAGTATAGATTTCGCTCGCCAAACGGGTGGCTACACCTTC. The variable domain in full, with the rest retrieved from reference TRBV19 and TRBJ1-2, is DGGITQSPKYLFRKEGQNVTLSCEQNLNHDAMYWYRQDPGQGLRLIYYSQIVNDFQKGDIAEGYSVSREKKESFPLTVTSAQKNPTAFYLCASSIDFARQTGGYTFGSGTRLTVV.